Shown below are 28 T cell receptor beta chains from a single sample sequenced in a study of cytomegalovirus exposure and HLA in healthy donors. Both 60 Vbeta primers and 13 Jbeta primers went into the PCR. The protocol was immunoSEQ multiplex PCR, while the TCRdb copy is restricted to in-frame clones and leaves out a portion. The sample shows 45,000 to 65,000 clones, 60% to 80% of them seen only once. The sequenced sample consisted of PBMCs. Receptors originate from a woman in her forties in good health and CMV-seropositive.

The CDR3 sequence: CASSLGQANYGYTF. The CDR3 region has the DNA TGCGCCAGCAGCTTGGGTCAGGCGAACTATGGCTACACCTTC. The rearrangement links TRBV5-1 to TRBJ1-2; no definite D call. Germline V gene data show CDR1 as SGHRS and CDR2 as YFSETQ. The V end was cut by 0 bases, the J end by 2 bases, with 8 bases between. There are 14 residues in the CDR3.

This clone was observed a handful of times. The same CDR3 also results from other DNA sequences found in this sample. This sequence joins TRBV9 and TRBJ2-2, with D hard to call. Between the trimmed V and J ends, which lost 4 bases and 5 bases, there was a span of 6 bases. The CDR3 is 12 amino acids. Germline loops: CDR1 SGDLS, CDR2 YYNGEE. CDR3 DNA sequence: TGTGCCAGCAGCTCTCGTACCGGGGAGCTGTTTTTT. It is translated as CASSSRTGELFF.

The chain carries TRBV7-2 and TRBJ1-5; D perhaps matches TRBD1 (5 bases). This CDR3 has 15 amino acids. Germline V gene data show CDR1 as SGHTA and CDR2 as FQGNSA. V lost 4 bases, J lost 2 bases, and 12 bases lay in between. The CDR3 region is CASSSTWGGNQPQHF. Written as DNA, the CDR3 is TGTGCCAGCAGCTCAACTTGGGGGGGCAATCAGCCCCAGCATTTT.

The V call is TRBV6-4, the J call TRBJ1-1, with a weak D call TRBD1 (5 bases). The germline V gene has CDR1 MRHNA and CDR2 SNTAGT. This CDR3 is 15 amino acids long. Trimming pared 4 bases from V and 0 bases from J, leaving 12 bases between. DNA for the CDR3: TGTGCCAGCAGTGCCAGGGCTGAGGTGAACACTGAAGCTTTCTTT. Amino acid sequence: CASSARAEVNTEAFF.

The chain employs TRBV29-1 and TRBJ2-7; 8 bases align to TRBD2. With 7 bases clipped from V and 4 bases from J, the junction kept 9 bases outside the gene matches. Germline lookup yields CDR1 SQVTM and CDR2 ANQGSEA. CDR3 length: 13 residues. The CDR3 DNA reads TGCAGCGCCGGGGGGGGGCGAGGATACGAGCAGTACTTC. This encodes CSAGGGRGYEQYF.

This chain links TRBV11-2 with TRBJ2-7, with D maybe TRBD1 (6 bases). The CDR3 spans 15 residues. V was pared by 0 bases and J by 3 bases, with 12 bases between. In germline, CDR1 is SGHAT, CDR2 FQNNGV. DNA for the CDR3: TGTGCCAGCAGCTTAGACAGGGGTACCCTCTACGAGCAGTACTTC. Encoded protein: CASSLDRGTLYEQYF.

The chain combines TRBV2 with TRBJ2-7; D unclear. CDR3 length equals 11 residues. CDR1 and CDR2 (germline): SNHLY, FYNNEI. V dropped 3 bases and J dropped 3 bases, with 3 bases sitting between them. The CDR3 DNA follows: TGTGCCAGCAGTGACAGCTACGAGCAGTACTTC. Amino acids: CASSDSYEQYF.

The chain combines TRBV4-2 with TRBJ2-5, with 7 bases lining up with TRBD2. The V gene end was trimmed by 6 bases and the J gene end by 5 bases; junction bases not matched to a gene: 9. Germline V gene sequence: CDR1 LGHNA, CDR2 YNFKEQ. This CDR3 has 14 residues. CDR3 nucleotides: TGTGCCAGCAGTGGAGGGAGGGGTGAGGAGACCCAGTACTTC. Residues: CASSGGRGEETQYF.

The V call is TRBV18, the J call TRBJ1-4; 7 bases are shared with TRBD1. CDR1 and CDR2 from the germline V gene are KGHSH and LQKENI. Losses at the gene ends were 3 bases for V and 8 bases for J; bases not matched to a gene: 9. This CDR3 has 15 amino acids. CDR3 in DNA: TGTGCCAGCTCACCCGATAAGGACAGGCACGAAAAACTGTTTTTT. Residues: CASSPDKDRHEKLFF.

The chain has TRBV29-1 and TRBJ2-2; no firm D call. Germline CDR1 SQVTM, CDR2 ANQGSEA. The CDR3 is made up of 14 amino acids. V was shortened by 3 bases and J by 1 base, with 9 bases between the two germline ends. CDR3 region: CSVDSPGNTGELFF. Written as DNA, the CDR3 is TGCAGCGTTGATTCTCCGGGGAACACCGGGGAGCTGTTTTTT.

This clone was observed a handful of times. The CDR3 DNA sequence: TGTGCCAGTAGTACCACTAACAGGGGAGAGACCCAGTACTTC. Encoded protein: CASSTTNRGETQYF. The V gene is TRBV19, the J gene TRBJ2-5, with TRBD1 matching over 7 bases. This CDR3 region has 14 residues. The germline CDR1 and CDR2 sequences are LNHDA and SQIVND (reference sequence). After removal of 4 bases from V and 4 bases from J, the junction contained 6 bases not matched to a gene.

This rearrangement joins TRBV5-8 to TRBJ2-1; 7 bases map to TRBD1. The CDR3 is made up of 15 amino acids. Losses at the gene ends were 0 bases for V and 4 bases for J; bases not matched to a gene: 4. CDR1 is SGHTS and CDR2 is YDEGEE in the germline V gene. The CDR3 protein is CASSLGTGTYNEQFF. The CDR3, as DNA: TGTGCCAGCAGCTTGGGGACAGGTACTTACAATGAGCAGTTCTTC.

There are a few counts of this clone. The rearrangement joins TRBV6-5 to TRBJ2-7; a weak D match, TRBD2 (6 bases). Germline CDR1 reads MNHEY; CDR2 reads SVGAGI. The V end lost 4 bases, the J end lost 0 bases, and 10 bases lay between the germline ends. The CDR3 is 14 residues long. The CDR3 protein is CASSFAGPSYEQYF. In nucleotides, the CDR3 is TGTGCCAGCAGTTTTGCGGGGCCCTCCTACGAGCAGTACTTC.

The table lists this clone with a count of one. Written as DNA, the CDR3 is TGTGCCAGCAGTGACCACAGGGGGCTCACTGAAGCTTTCTTT. The encoded protein is CASSDHRGLTEAFF. The chain employs TRBV6-5 and TRBJ1-1; 9 bases fit TRBD1. The CDR3 consists of 14 residues. From germline, CDR1 is MNHEY and CDR2 SVGAGI. Losses at the gene ends were 5 bases for V and 4 bases for J; bases not matched to a gene: 5.

CDR3 in amino acids: CASSLAGQGPNQPQHF. CDR3 in DNA: TGTGCCAGCAGCTTGGCGGGACAAGGGCCCAATCAGCCCCAGCATTTT. This chain connects TRBV5-5 to TRBJ1-5; possible D gene TRBD1, 6 bases. V gave up 0 bases and J gave up 3 bases, with 13 bases separating them. This CDR3 is built from 16 residues. Germline values: CDR1 SGHKS, CDR2 YYEKEE (reference sequence).

The CDR3 region is CASSQVAGVNIQYF. The CDR3 nucleotides are TGCGCCAGCAGCCAAGTCGCAGGGGTAAACATTCAGTACTTC. The J gene is TRBJ2-4, the V gene TRBV4-1, with D maybe TRBD1 (6 bases). The CDR3 length is 14 residues. Trimming left V 1 base short and J 6 bases short, with 10 bases between. CDR1 is MGHRA and CDR2 is YSYEKL in the germline V gene.

The rearrangement links TRBV7-6 to TRBJ1-6; D gene ambiguous. This CDR3 has 15 residues. Trimming left V 1 base short and J 7 bases short, with 11 bases between. Germline CDR1 reads SGHVS; CDR2 reads FNYEAQ. CDR3 in DNA: TGTGCCAGCAGCTTAGGTGGGAGTTGGAATTCACCCCTCCACTTT. Its translation is CASSLGGSWNSPLHF.

The rearrangement uses TRBV19 and TRBJ1-1, with D tentatively TRBD1 (5 bases). Between the trimmed V and J ends, which lost 7 bases and 6 bases, there was a span of 15 bases. Germline values: CDR1 LNHDA, CDR2 SQIVND (reference sequence). The length of the CDR3 is 13 residues. The CDR3 coding sequence is TGTGCCAGTATGATGGGGCAGGGCGCTGAAGCTTTCTTT. This translates into CASMMGQGAEAFF. Full variable domain (outside the CDR3, taken from reference TRBV19 and TRBJ1-1): DGGITQSPKYLFRKEGQNVTLSCEQNLNHDAMYWYRQDPGQGLRLIYYSQIVNDFQKGDIAEGYSVSREKKESFPLTVTSAQKNPTAFYLCASMMGQGAEAFFGQGTRLTVV.

This chain connects TRBV6-5 to TRBJ2-3, with 8 nucleotides matching TRBD2. The CDR3 is 14 residues long. The ends lost 5 bases at V and 6 bases at J; junction bases unmatched: 7. Germline V gene data show CDR1 as MNHEY and CDR2 as SVGAGI. CDR3: CASSRGGAEDTQYF. The DNA for the CDR3 is TGTGCCAGCAGTCGGGGGGGGGCCGAGGATACGCAGTATTTT.

The J gene is TRBJ1-1, the V gene TRBV19, with 8 bases that match TRBD1. The CDR3 has 14 amino acids. The trim removed 5 bases at V and 4 bases at J, leaving 6 bases unmatched. Germline V gene sequence: CDR1 LNHDA, CDR2 SQIVND (reference sequence). CDR3 amino acids: CASSSDRVATEAFF. In DNA form, the CDR3 reads TGTGCCAGTAGTTCGGACAGGGTGGCCACTGAAGCTTTCTTT.

This clone is a singleton in its sample. This chain uses TRBV6-1 with TRBJ1-2; 7 bases match TRBD1. The germline CDR1 and CDR2 sequences are MNHNS and SASEGT. CDR3 length: 13 residues. The V segment lost 7 bases and the J segment 2 bases; nucleotides outside the gene matches: 4. The CDR3 nucleotides are TGTGCCAGCAAGGGACAGAACAACTATGGCTACACCTTC. It encodes CASKGQNNYGYTF.

The CDR3 sequence is CASSLQGYGAEAFF. In nucleotides, the CDR3 is TGCGCCAGCAGCCTACAGGGGTATGGAGCTGAAGCTTTCTTT. The chain is built from TRBV4-1 and TRBJ1-1; TRBD1 matches 7 bases. The CDR3 length is 14 residues. The trim removed 4 bases at V and 6 bases at J, leaving 8 bases unmatched. Germline V gene sequence: CDR1 MGHRA, CDR2 YSYEKL.

The V and J genes are TRBV11-2 and TRBJ2-1, with 10 nucleotides matching TRBD2. The germline CDR1 and CDR2 sequences are SGHAT and FQNNGV. The trim removed 1 base at V and 4 bases at J, leaving 10 bases unmatched. CDR3 length: 18 residues. CDR3 bases: TGTGCCAGCAGCTTAGCGGAGCGGGGGGGTTTTTTTTACAATGAGCAGTTCTTC. Translating gives CASSLAERGGFFYNEQFF.

CDR3 protein: CASSPQGIEAFF. CDR3 sequence (DNA): TGTGCCAGCAGCCCGCAGGGGATTGAAGCTTTCTTT. The chain is built from TRBV4-2 and TRBJ1-1, with D perhaps TRBD1 (6 bases). Trimming shortened V by 4 bases and J by 7 bases, and 10 bases separated the two germline ends. The CDR3 covers 12 residues. CDR1 and CDR2 (germline): LGHNA, YNFKEQ.

This chain joins TRBV29-1 and TRBJ1-2; the D is unclear. The CDR3 has 11 residues. Germline lookup yields CDR1 SQVTM and CDR2 ANQGSEA. Trimming pared 4 bases from V and 4 bases from J, leaving 7 bases between. As DNA, the CDR3 is TGCAGCGTTGGAGGTCTCTATGGCTACACCTTC. This translates into CSVGGLYGYTF.

This chain uses TRBV19 with TRBJ2-1; D possibly corresponds to TRBD1 (5 bases). This CDR3 comprises 15 residues. V lost 2 bases to trimming and J lost 8 bases, with 16 bases between them. CDR1 and CDR2 (germline): LNHDA, SQIVND (reference sequence). Here the CDR3 reads CASSISRFQGDEQFF. In nucleotides, the CDR3 is TGTGCCAGTAGTATAAGTCGGTTCCAGGGCGATGAGCAGTTCTTC.

The chain combines TRBV10-3 with TRBJ1-1; perhaps TRBD1 as D (5 bases). Trimming pared 5 bases from V and 5 bases from J, leaving 12 bases between. The CDR3 has 13 amino acids. Germline CDR1 reads ENHRY; CDR2 reads SYGVKD. CDR3 sequence reads: CAISSGKGTEAFF. CDR3 DNA: TGTGCCATCAGTTCAGGGAAGGGGACTGAAGCTTTCTTT.

This clone appeared once. The chain uses TRBV2 and TRBJ1-1, with D possibly being TRBD1 (5 bases). There are 13 residues in the CDR3. V was shortened by 6 bases and J by 0 bases, with 8 bases between the two germline ends. Germline CDR1 reads SNHLY; CDR2 reads FYNNEI. The CDR3 DNA is TGTGCCAGCAGGGTGGACATGAACACTGAAGCTTTCTTT. It translates to CASRVDMNTEAFF.